These 14 T cell receptor beta chains came from one sample sequenced in a study of T cells in Graves' hyperthyroidism and ophthalmopathy. TCR beta CDR3 regions were amplified from RNA transcripts. In the first-round RT-PCR of the TCR CDR3, the HTBI primer set was used. TCRdb analysed the multiplex PCR reads with MiXCR anew, one entry per CDR3 protein. The sample yields a few hundred thousand distinct CDR3 sequences, approximately 14% seen once. The sample consisted of blood. The receptors were sampled from a woman aged 18 to 35 with Graves' hyperthyroidism.

The chain recombines TRBV10-3 with TRBJ2-3, with 9 bases fitting TRBD1. After removal of 8 bases from V and 4 bases from J, the junction contained 7 bases not matched to a gene. Germline loops: CDR1 ENHRY, CDR2 SYGVKD. The CDR3 totals 14 residues. The CDR3 DNA sequence: TGTGCCATCGGAGGACAGGGGAAAGCAGATACGCAGTATTTT. It yields the protein CAIGGQGKADTQYF.

The V call is TRBV4-1, the J call TRBJ1-5; 7 bases align to TRBD1. The V gene's germline CDR1 is MGHRA and CDR2 YSYEKL. The CDR3 covers 14 residues. The V segment lost 3 bases and the J segment 4 bases; nucleotides outside the gene matches: 3. The DNA of the CDR3 is TGCGCCAGCAGCCAGGGGACAGTTAATCAGCCCCAGCATTTT. This gives the protein CASSQGTVNQPQHF.

The chain recombines TRBV7-9 with TRBJ1-2; 7 positions agree with TRBD1. V lost 6 bases, J lost 7 bases, and 8 bases stayed unmatched. Germline CDR1 reads SEHNR; CDR2 reads FQNEAQ (reference sequence). The CDR3 extends over 13 amino acids. In DNA form, the CDR3 reads TGTGCCAGCAGTCCACAGGGGCTCTCTGGCTACACCTTC. The encoded protein is CASSPQGLSGYTF.

This clonotype was counted ten times or more. The gene calls are TRBV24-1 and TRBJ1-2; 7 positions match TRBD1. V lost 2 bases and J lost 2; bases outside the gene matches: 4. Germline V gene sequence: CDR1 KGHDR, CDR2 SFDVKD. The CDR3 spans 15 residues. The CDR3 here is CATSDSDRPNYGYTF. The CDR3 DNA reads as TGTGCCACCAGTGATTCGGACAGGCCCAACTATGGCTACACCTTC.

This clonotype was observed many times. J is TRBJ2-5 and V is TRBV5-1; 8 nucleotides agree with TRBD1. Trimming cost V 0 bases and J 5 bases; bases outside gene matches: 9. CDR3 size: 16 residues. Germline V CDR1 and CDR2: SGHRS, YFSETQ. In DNA, the CDR3 is TGCGCCAGCAGCTTGGCAGGGGGCGATTTGGGGGAGACCCAGTACTTC. Its translation: CASSLAGGDLGETQYF.

This clonotype was seen ten or more times. The chain employs TRBV10-3 and TRBJ1-2, with D hard to call. Per the germline V gene, CDR1 is ENHRY and CDR2 is SYGVKD. The CDR3 sequence is 14 residues long. Trimming cost V 0 bases and J 5 bases, with 10 bases left between them. The CDR3 is CAISESGIKYGYTF. The CDR3 nucleotides read TGTGCCATCAGTGAGTCGGGCATCAAGTATGGCTACACCTTC.

At least ten counts were recorded for this clonotype. The chain carries TRBV2 and TRBJ2-3; no reliable D call. The CDR3 totals 15 residues. V was pared by 8 bases and J by 0 bases, with 15 bases between. Per the germline V gene, CDR1 is SNHLY and CDR2 is FYNNEI. CDR3 region: CASHFEPSSTDTQYF. The CDR3 region has the DNA TGTGCCAGCCACTTTGAGCCATCTAGCACAGATACGCAGTATTTT.

In this sample, this clonotype turned up many times. The chain carries TRBV11-1 and TRBJ2-7; 9 bases line up with TRBD2. The CDR3 is made up of 15 amino acids. The V gene end was trimmed by 5 bases and the J gene end by 2 bases; junction bases not matched to a gene: 7. The germline gives CDR1 SGHAT, CDR2 FQDESV (reference sequence). The CDR3 DNA is TGTGCCAGCAGCGGAGGGGCTAGCGGGACCTACGAGCAGTACTTC. Its translation: CASSGGASGTYEQYF.

This chain uses TRBV6-5 with TRBJ1-1, with a possible D match to TRBD1 (6 bases). The V end was cut by 2 bases, the J end by 7 bases, with 11 bases between. The CDR3 extends over 13 amino acids. From germline, CDR1 is MNHEY and CDR2 SVGAGI. The CDR3 DNA reads as TGTGCCAGCAGTTACGGGACAACCAATGAAGCTTTCTTT. Its protein product is CASSYGTTNEAFF.

This clonotype was found many times. This chain's CDR3 is CASSLGTGANVLTF. The CDR3 DNA reads TGCGCCAGCAGCCTGGGAACTGGGGCCAACGTCCTGACTTTC. This rearrangement joins TRBV5-1 to TRBJ2-6, with no clear D. Looked up from germline, CDR1 is SGHRS and CDR2 is YFSETQ. The V gene lost 4 bases and the J gene lost 2 bases, with 7 bases spanning the gap. This CDR3 comprises 14 residues.

This clonotype was picked up many times. The CDR3 nucleotides are TGTGCCAGCAGCTCCCAGATTAGACTAGTCGGAGGGGAGACCCAGTACTTC. Encoded protein: CASSSQIRLVGGETQYF. The genes are TRBV7-2 and TRBJ2-5, with D maybe TRBD2 (6 bases). CDR1 is SGHTA, CDR2 FQGNSA, per germline. Trimming left V 4 bases short and J 5 bases short, with 23 bases between. The CDR3 has 17 residues.

To note about this clonotype: It may be a read error: a sequence one base away is much more abundant. The chain employs TRBV12-3 or TRBV12-4 and TRBJ2-7; 9 bases align to TRBD1. CDR3 length: 14 residues. Trimming took 5 bases from V and 3 from J; bases not matched to a gene: 5. CDR3 residues: CASSTGGLYYEQYF. The CDR3 nucleotides read TGTGCCAGCAGTACAGGGGGCCTCTACTACGAGCAGTACTTC.

This clonotype occurred many times. The chain combines TRBV7-8 with TRBJ2-5; no firm D call. CDR1 is SGHVS, CDR2 FQNEAQ, per germline. The germline V and J ends were trimmed by 5 bases and 1 base, with 14 bases remaining between them. This CDR3 is built from 15 residues. The CDR3 DNA reads TGTGCCAGCAGCCCCAGAAAAATTCCCCAAGAGACCCAGTACTTC. It yields the protein CASSPRKIPQETQYF.

On this clonotype itself: Sequence at one end of the junction differs from germline and may be a read error. The rearrangement links TRBV4-2 to TRBJ1-2; TRBD1 might be the D (5 bases). Germline loops: CDR1 LGHNA, CDR2 YNFKEQ. The CDR3 sequence is 15 residues long. CDR3 residues: CAGSQDPGTNYGYTF. In DNA, the CDR3 is TGTGCCGGCAGCCAAGACCCAGGGACTAACTATGGCTACACCTTC.